A single TCR beta chain is shown here with its context. What it binds is unknown. Cryopreserved PBMCs were the source of approximately 2 micrograms of genomic DNA, which went to TCR beta libraries. The data are from a study of cytotoxic CD8 clonotypes in ibrutinib-treated CLL. Study summary: Partial response occurred in approximately 25 patients and complete response in 2; at median around 5.5 years, approximately 14 remained remitted and around 12 progressed.

The intended depth for sequencing was 1 in 200,000 to 1 in 1 million T cells. Only in-frame clones appear in the TCRdb table, and some are missing; sequencing was by immunoSEQ multiplex PCR. The sample includes 15,000 or so clones, around 81% of them seen just once. Study observations and caveats: Clonality, elevated at ibrutinib response, dropped back toward baseline at progression.

Germline V gene data show CDR1 as MNHEY and CDR2 as SVGAGI. This CDR3 is built from 12 residues. V gave up 5 bases and J gave up 0 bases, with 4 bases separating them. The clonotype comes from a human donor with chronic lymphocytic leukemia. This sequence joins TRBV6-5 and TRBJ1-2; D ambiguous. The specimen comprised PBMCs, sampled before ibrutinib treatment. CDR3 amino acids: CASSQANYGYTF. The CDR3 DNA is TGTGCCAGCAGTCAAGCTAACTATGGCTACACCTTC.